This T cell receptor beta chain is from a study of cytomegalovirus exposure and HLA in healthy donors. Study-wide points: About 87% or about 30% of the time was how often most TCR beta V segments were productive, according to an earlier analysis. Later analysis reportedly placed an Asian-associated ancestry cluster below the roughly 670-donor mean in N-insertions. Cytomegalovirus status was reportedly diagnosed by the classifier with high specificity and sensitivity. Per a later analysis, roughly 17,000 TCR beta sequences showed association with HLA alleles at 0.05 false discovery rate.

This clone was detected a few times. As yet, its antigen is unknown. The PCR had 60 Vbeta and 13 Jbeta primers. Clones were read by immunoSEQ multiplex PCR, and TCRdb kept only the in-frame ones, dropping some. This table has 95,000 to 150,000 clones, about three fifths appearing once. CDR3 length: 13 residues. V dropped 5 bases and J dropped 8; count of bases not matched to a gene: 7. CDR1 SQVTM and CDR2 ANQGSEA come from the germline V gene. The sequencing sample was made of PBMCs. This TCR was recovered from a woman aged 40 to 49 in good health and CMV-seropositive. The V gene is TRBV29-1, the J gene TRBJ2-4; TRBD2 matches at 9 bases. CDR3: CSVSPTSGDIQYF. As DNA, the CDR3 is TGCAGCGTTTCGCCGACTAGCGGAGACATTCAGTACTTC.